This T cell receptor (beta chain) derives from a study of response to subunit inactivated influenza vaccine. One entry per CDR3 protein results from TCRdb running MiXCR on the RT-PCR reads. The profile shows 710,000 or so distinct CDR3 sequences, more than 15% of them singletons. Study observations and caveats: It was the authors' suggestion that each seasonal influenza vaccination recruits few new T cells.

V gave up 6 bases and J gave up 7 bases, with 21 bases separating them. Germline CDR1 SGHTA, CDR2 FQGNSA. This CDR3 is 15 amino acids long. Worth noting for this clonotype: What it recognizes is unknown.

Here the sequenced sample was PBMCs from blood, taken 11 to 12 days after vaccination. This clonotype was obtained from a man aged 50-60 years who received an inactivated influenza vaccine. V usage is TRBV7-2 and J usage is TRBJ2-5; D could derive from TRBD1 or TRBD2 (5 bases each). The CDR3 nucleotides are TGTGCCAGCAGAGCAGGGCTAGCCCTTCCAGGGACCCAGTACTTC. Amino acids: CASRAGLALPGTQYF.